Sequencing of this T cell receptor beta chain was carried out in a study of control samples from healthy donors and cancer patients (dated by TCRdb to the early 2020s). In the case of this clone: Its antigen specificity is not known. Qualities for individual bases were not recorded, and no much larger clone is one base off.

Library preparation was by the immunoSEQ multiplex PCR assay. This immuneACCESS table, as held by TCRdb, lists in-frame sequences with V and J called but not all clones. Of the missing ones, under half trace to an unresolved V gene in checked studies; the others have no known cause. The sample records approximately 89,000 clones, around 85% of which are singletons. The ten largest clones take up more than 2% of the sample. From the germline V gene, CDR1 is SGHNT and CDR2 is YENEEA. V has 4 bases trimmed and J has 11 bases trimmed; junction bases matching no gene number 10. The CDR3 holds 13 amino acids from the cysteine to the phenylalanine. CDR3 DNA is the only sequence kept; it has 39 bases, read in frame from the first base.

The chain is made from TRBV11-3 and TRBJ1-1; 7 central nucleotides agree with TRBD1. This clonotype was obtained from a woman aged 40 to 55 in good health. Sequencing was done on a sample of blood. Here is the DNA: TGTGCCAGCAGCTCACTGACAGGGTCTGGGGCTTTCTTT. This is translated as CASSSLTGSGAFF.